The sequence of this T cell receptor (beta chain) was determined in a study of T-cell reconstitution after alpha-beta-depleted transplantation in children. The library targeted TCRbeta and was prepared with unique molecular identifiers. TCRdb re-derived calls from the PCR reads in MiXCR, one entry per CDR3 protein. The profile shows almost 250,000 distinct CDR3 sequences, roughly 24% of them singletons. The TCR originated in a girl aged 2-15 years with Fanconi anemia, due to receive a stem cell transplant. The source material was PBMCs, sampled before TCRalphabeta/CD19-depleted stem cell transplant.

The DNA for the CDR3 is TGTGCCAGCAGTGAATACTTTTCAGCGGACTCAACCTACAATGAGCAGTTCTTC. This encodes CASSEYFSADSTYNEQFF. The V and J genes are TRBV25-1 and TRBJ2-1; tentatively, D is TRBD2 (5 bases). The V end lost 0 bases, the J end lost 2 bases, and 17 bases lay between the germline ends. This CDR3 region has 18 residues. CDR1 is MGHDK, CDR2 SYGVNS, per germline.